This TCR beta chain was identified in a study of shared clonotypes between healthy human individuals. V was clipped by 0 bases and J by 5 bases, with 13 bases between them. From germline, CDR1 is GTSNPN and CDR2 SVGIG (reference sequence). CDR3 length: 14 amino acids. This table comes from immunoSEQ multiplex PCR, and its TCRdb copy is limited to in-frame clones, with some not included. There are 600,000 or so clones in the sample; nearly 98% occur only once, and 0.3% lies in the top ten. Study outcomes and limitations: Naive CD4 clonotypes were shared across a few donors at roughly 4.6%.

The naive CD8 fraction comprised CD45RO-negative cells positively selected for CCR7 and excluded terminally differentiated effector memory CD45RA+ cells. To note about this clone: As yet, its antigen is unknown.

This clonotype was sampled from a man aged 30 to 45 in good health. This chain links TRBV30 with TRBJ1-1; D is undetermined. Sequencing was carried out using naive CD8+ T cells sorted from blood. CDR3 sequence: CAWSVRRGSTEAFF. CDR3 coding DNA: TGTGCCTGGAGTGTACGACGGGGTAGTACTGAAGCTTTCTTT.